Sequencing of this TCR beta chain was carried out in a study of T-cell reconstitution after alpha-beta-depleted transplantation in children. Findings and caveats of the study: By about two months after transplant, alpha-beta T cells reportedly arose from several hundred graft clones that had expanded.

Using unique molecular identifiers, the investigators prepared the TCRbeta library. TCRdb re-called the PCR reads with MiXCR, one entry per CDR3 protein. The repertoire holds approximately 500,000 distinct CDR3 sequences, with roughly 10% as singletons. The CDR3 runs to 15 residues. Trimming pared 3 bases from V and 3 bases from J, leaving 11 bases between. This clonotype has just a few counts. Its antigen is undetermined. The chain couples TRBV12-3 or TRBV12-4 to TRBJ1-4, with D unresolved. This sample comprised PBMCs, obtained before TCRalphabeta/CD19-depleted stem cell transplant. The source is a child aged 2 to 15 with inherited bone marrow failure, due to receive a stem cell transplant. The CDR3 DNA is TGTGCCAGCAGTTTTGAGACGCAGGCTAATGAAAAACTGTTTTTT. Protein product: CASSFETQANEKLFF.